The rows below give T cell receptor beta chains drawn from one sample of a study of post-analysis software for immune sequencing data. TCRdb reprocessed the PCR reads with MiXCR, giving one entry per CDR3 protein. This sample has some 160,000 distinct CDR3 sequences; under 40% occur once, and the top ten carry about 26%. This specimen was blood, taken after autologous hematopoietic stem cell transplantation. Receptor source: a girl aged 5-17 years with multiple sclerosis. The CDR3 runs from the conserved cysteine through the conserved F or W. A D gene is named only where the DNA matches it firmly. Clone size is not always given. Where it is, it says once, few, many or a class for expanded clones.

j_call: TRBJ2-7
d_call: TRBD2
clone_size: .
v_call: TRBV4-3
cdr3_nt: TGCGCCAGCAGCCAGGAATGGGCGGGGGGGTCCTACGAGCAGTACTTC
cdr3_aa: CASSQEWAGGSYEQYF

j_call: TRBJ2-7
d_call: TRBD1
clone_size: few
v_call: TRBV10-3
cdr3_nt: TGTGCCATCAGTGATTTAAATAAGGGACAGGGAGGGTTACACGAGCAGTACTTC
cdr3_aa: CAISDLNKGQGGLHEQYF

j_call: TRBJ2-1
d_call: .
clone_size: many
v_call: TRBV9
cdr3_nt: TGTGCCAGCAGCGTAACGGACGGGTACTCCTACAATGAGCAGTTCTTC
cdr3_aa: CASSVTDGYSYNEQFF

j_call: TRBJ2-3
d_call: .
clone_size: few
v_call: TRBV5-1
cdr3_nt: TGCGCCAGCAGCCGCGGTAGCCCAGATACGCAGTATTTT
cdr3_aa: CASSRGSPDTQYF

j_call: TRBJ2-1
d_call: .
clone_size: few
v_call: TRBV9
cdr3_nt: TGTGCCAGCAGCCCCGGTTTTGGGAGTTCCTACAATGAGCAGTTCTTC
cdr3_aa: CASSPGFGSSYNEQFF

j_call: TRBJ2-1
d_call: TRBD2
clone_size: few
v_call: TRBV4-2
cdr3_nt: TGTGCCAGCAGCCAACTCTTGGGGGGGTACAATGAGCAGTTCTTC
cdr3_aa: CASSQLLGGYNEQFF

j_call: TRBJ1-1
d_call: .
clone_size: .
v_call: TRBV12-3/TRBV12-4
cdr3_nt: TGTGCCAGCAGTCCAGGGGAGGGCACTGAAGCTTTCTTT
cdr3_aa: CASSPGEGTEAFF

j_call: TRBJ2-3
d_call: .
clone_size: .
v_call: TRBV20-1
cdr3_nt: TGCAGTGCTAGGACCTACACAGATACGCAGTATTTT
cdr3_aa: CSARTYTDTQYF

j_call: TRBJ2-7
d_call: TRBD1
clone_size: .
v_call: TRBV29-1
cdr3_nt: TGCAGCGTGAGGACAGGCTCCTACGAGCAGTACTTC
cdr3_aa: CSVRTGSYEQYF

j_call: TRBJ2-1
d_call: TRBD1
clone_size: few
v_call: TRBV29-1
cdr3_nt: TGCAGCGTTGAGCCGGGACAGGGGATCTACAATGAGCAGTTCTTC
cdr3_aa: CSVEPGQGIYNEQFF

j_call: TRBJ2-7
d_call: .
clone_size: few
v_call: TRBV20-1
cdr3_nt: TGCAGTGCGCATCCTGGGGATCGAAAGTACGAGCAGTACTTC
cdr3_aa: CSAHPGDRKYEQYF

j_call: TRBJ1-2
d_call: TRBD1
clone_size: few
v_call: TRBV27
cdr3_nt: TGTGCCAGCAGTTTCGAGGGGGCCGGTGGCTACACCTTC
cdr3_aa: CASSFEGAGGYTF

j_call: TRBJ2-7
d_call: .
clone_size: .
v_call: TRBV30
cdr3_nt: TGTGCCTGGACGGGGGTAGGGGCCTACGAGCAGTACTTC
cdr3_aa: CAWTGVGAYEQYF

j_call: TRBJ1-5
d_call: TRBD1
clone_size: .
v_call: TRBV20-1
cdr3_nt: TGCAGTGCTACAGGACAGGTGAAAGGGAATCAGCCCCAGCATTTT
cdr3_aa: CSATGQVKGNQPQHF

j_call: TRBJ2-1
d_call: TRBD1
clone_size: few
v_call: TRBV6-1
cdr3_nt: TGTGCCAGCAGTGAAAGGTGGCAGGGGGCTAACGATGAGCAGTTCTTC
cdr3_aa: CASSERWQGANDEQFF

j_call: TRBJ2-1
d_call: TRBD2
clone_size: few
v_call: TRBV7-9
cdr3_nt: TGTGCCAGCAGCTCGGATAGCGGGAGTAAGTGGAGTGAGCAGTTCTTC
cdr3_aa: CASSSDSGSKWSEQFF

j_call: TRBJ1-1
d_call: TRBD1
clone_size: .
v_call: TRBV9
cdr3_nt: TGTGCCAGCAGCAGAGGACAGGGTGCTGAAGCTTTCTTT
cdr3_aa: CASSRGQGAEAFF

j_call: TRBJ2-5
d_call: .
clone_size: .
v_call: TRBV12-3/TRBV12-4
cdr3_nt: TGTGCCAGCAATTCCGGAGGCGAGACCCAGTACTTC
cdr3_aa: CASNSGGETQYF

j_call: TRBJ2-1
d_call: TRBD1
clone_size: few
v_call: TRBV29-1
cdr3_nt: TGCAGCGTAGTGGGACAGGGCCACTACAATGAGCAGTTCTTC
cdr3_aa: CSVVGQGHYNEQFF

j_call: TRBJ2-7
d_call: .
clone_size: .
v_call: TRBV29-1
cdr3_nt: TGCAGCGTCGGAATAGGGGTCTACGAGCAGTACTTC
cdr3_aa: CSVGIGVYEQYF

j_call: TRBJ2-1
d_call: .
clone_size: .
v_call: TRBV7-2
cdr3_nt: TGTGCCAGCACCCCTCGTAGGGGTTATGAGCAGTTCTTC
cdr3_aa: CASTPRRGYEQFF

j_call: TRBJ2-7
d_call: TRBD2
clone_size: .
v_call: TRBV28
cdr3_nt: TGTGCCAGCAGTTTAGGGACTAGGAAGTTCGAGCAGTACTTC
cdr3_aa: CASSLGTRKFEQYF

j_call: TRBJ2-1
d_call: TRBD1
clone_size: .
v_call: TRBV24-1
cdr3_nt: TGTGCCACCAGTGACCCTCCTGGACAGGGGGGGAACAATGAGCAGTTCTTC
cdr3_aa: CATSDPPGQGGNNEQFF

j_call: TRBJ2-2
d_call: TRBD2
clone_size: few
v_call: TRBV6-4
cdr3_nt: TGTGCCAGCAGCCCACTAGCGGGAGAGGGGTCCGGGGAGCTGTTTTTT
cdr3_aa: CASSPLAGEGSGELFF

j_call: TRBJ2-7
d_call: TRBD2
clone_size: .
v_call: TRBV13
cdr3_nt: TGTGCCAGCAGCTTATATAGCGGGAGTTACGAGCAGTACTTC
cdr3_aa: CASSLYSGSYEQYF

j_call: TRBJ1-5
d_call: .
clone_size: .
v_call: TRBV18
cdr3_nt: TGTGCCAGCTCACCTTCCTATCGCAATCAGCCCCAGCATTTT
cdr3_aa: CASSPSYRNQPQHF

j_call: TRBJ2-7
d_call: .
clone_size: .
v_call: TRBV29-1
cdr3_nt: TGCAGCGTCCGAGGACAAGACGAGCAGTACTTC
cdr3_aa: CSVRGQDEQYF

j_call: TRBJ2-1
d_call: TRBD2
clone_size: few
v_call: TRBV11-2
cdr3_nt: TGTGCCAGCAGCTTTAGCCTAGCGGTTTACAATGAGCAGTTCTTC
cdr3_aa: CASSFSLAVYNEQFF

j_call: TRBJ2-7
d_call: .
clone_size: few
v_call: TRBV7-2
cdr3_nt: TGTGCCAGCAGCACTTGGCGGGCCCACGAGCAGTACTTC
cdr3_aa: CASSTWRAHEQYF

j_call: TRBJ2-3
d_call: .
clone_size: once
v_call: TRBV6-1
cdr3_nt: TGTGCCAGCAATCTCCGAGGCGAGACGAGCACAGATACGCAGTATTTT
cdr3_aa: CASNLRGETSTDTQYF

j_call: TRBJ2-7
d_call: .
clone_size: .
v_call: TRBV12-3/TRBV12-4
cdr3_nt: TGTGCCAGCAGTCATAACCACGAGCAGTACTTC
cdr3_aa: CASSHNHEQYF

j_call: TRBJ2-4
d_call: .
clone_size: few
v_call: TRBV12-3/TRBV12-4
cdr3_nt: TGTGCCAGCAGTTTACCCCCGGCTGGAAGGAACATTCAGTACTTC
cdr3_aa: CASSLPPAGRNIQYF

j_call: TRBJ2-1
d_call: TRBD2
clone_size: .
v_call: TRBV27
cdr3_nt: TGTGCCAGCAGCCGTACCCCGGGACTAGCGCTCAATGAGCAGTTCTTC
cdr3_aa: CASSRTPGLALNEQFF

j_call: TRBJ2-1
d_call: .
clone_size: .
v_call: TRBV2
cdr3_nt: TGTGCCAGCAGTGAATTGAGGGCGTCCTACAATGAGCAGTTCTTC
cdr3_aa: CASSELRASYNEQFF

j_call: TRBJ2-3
d_call: .
clone_size: few
v_call: TRBV29-1
cdr3_nt: TGCAGCGTTGAAGATCGTTCGGGGACCCTCGCAGATACGCAGTATTTT
cdr3_aa: CSVEDRSGTLADTQYF

j_call: TRBJ2-3
d_call: TRBD1
clone_size: .
v_call: TRBV11-3
cdr3_nt: TGTGCCAGCAGCTTATCCGGGACAGGGTTTTCAGATACGCAGTATTTT
cdr3_aa: CASSLSGTGFSDTQYF

j_call: TRBJ1-2
d_call: .
clone_size: few
v_call: TRBV12-3/TRBV12-4
cdr3_nt: TGTGCCAGCAGACATGAACAGTCCGCTAACTATGGCTACACCTTC
cdr3_aa: CASRHEQSANYGYTF

j_call: TRBJ2-1
d_call: TRBD2
clone_size: .
v_call: TRBV20-1
cdr3_nt: TGCAGTGCTAGAGATCGGATTAGCGGGAGGGCCAGGAATGAGCAGTTCTTC
cdr3_aa: CSARDRISGRARNEQFF

j_call: TRBJ1-6
d_call: TRBD1
clone_size: .
v_call: TRBV7-9
cdr3_nt: TGTGCCAGCAGCTTAAGTATCCAGGGGGATTCACCCCCCCACTTT
cdr3_aa: CASSLSIQGDSPPHF

j_call: TRBJ2-3
d_call: .
clone_size: many
v_call: TRBV29-1
cdr3_nt: TGCAGCGTTGAAGATCCCCCTCGCGGGGAGGGCACAGATACGCAGTATTTT
cdr3_aa: CSVEDPPRGEGTDTQYF

j_call: TRBJ2-7
d_call: .
clone_size: .
v_call: TRBV12-3/TRBV12-4
cdr3_nt: TGTGCCAGTCAGACCGGGATTGCCTACGAGCAGTACTTC
cdr3_aa: CASQTGIAYEQYF

j_call: TRBJ2-7
d_call: .
clone_size: .
v_call: TRBV20-1
cdr3_nt: TGCAGTGCTAGTGAGGAGGACTTTTACGAGCAGTACTTC
cdr3_aa: CSASEEDFYEQYF

j_call: TRBJ2-2
d_call: TRBD2
clone_size: .
v_call: TRBV6-2/TRBV6-3
cdr3_nt: TGTGCCAGCGGGGGGAGGACTAGCACGAACACCGGGGAGCTGTTTTTT
cdr3_aa: CASGGRTSTNTGELFF

j_call: TRBJ2-7
d_call: .
clone_size: .
v_call: TRBV7-9
cdr3_nt: TGTGCCAGCAGCTTCAAGTGGTCCTACGAGCAGTACTTC
cdr3_aa: CASSFKWSYEQYF

j_call: TRBJ2-1
d_call: .
clone_size: many
v_call: TRBV12-3/TRBV12-4
cdr3_nt: TGTGCCAGCAGTTTAGCGGGAGGCCCCAATGAGCAGTTCTTC
cdr3_aa: CASSLAGGPNEQFF

j_call: TRBJ2-3
d_call: TRBD2
clone_size: .
v_call: TRBV7-2
cdr3_nt: TGTGCCAGCAGACCTATCCGAAGCGGGAGGCACCACGATAAGACAGATACGCAGTATTTT
cdr3_aa: CASRPIRSGRHHDKTDTQYF

j_call: TRBJ1-2
d_call: .
clone_size: few
v_call: TRBV27
cdr3_nt: TGTGCCAGCCGTATAGTGGGCGGATATGGCTACACCTTC
cdr3_aa: CASRIVGGYGYTF

j_call: TRBJ2-3
d_call: .
clone_size: few
v_call: TRBV18
cdr3_nt: TGTGCCAGCTCACCATCAAGGGATACGCAGTATTTT
cdr3_aa: CASSPSRDTQYF

j_call: TRBJ1-2
d_call: .
clone_size: .
v_call: TRBV15
cdr3_nt: TGTGCCACCAGCAGAGGTCCGGGAATAAACTATGGCTACACCTTC
cdr3_aa: CATSRGPGINYGYTF